These T cell receptor beta chains were read from a single sample in a study of blood T cell repertoires in COVID-19. Assay: immunoSEQ multiplex PCR; the TCRdb copy retains only in-frame clones and omits some. The table includes 270,000 or so clones, roughly 85% detected once. The sequenced sample was peripheral blood. These receptor sequences come from a woman under 30 with acute or convalescent COVID-19. Each CDR3 is given without its conserved first and last residue.

j_call v_call cdr3_aa
TRBJ2-1 TRBV10-3 AISYGLVGNEQF
TRBJ1-2 TRBV10-3 AISEGPVTNYGYT
TRBJ1-1 TRBV3-1/TRBV3-2 ASNPTGLPSKAF
TRBJ2-2 TRBV7-2 ASSLGGGRASGELF
TRBJ1-2 TRBV5-5 ASSFLPPDGGVYGYT
TRBJ2-1 TRBV10-2 ASSESIGLATHYNEQF
TRBJ2-3 TRBV30 AWASGERGDTQY
TRBJ2-7 TRBV28 ASSLPGTGAWEQY
TRBJ1-1 TRBV29-1 SVETGWNTEAF
TRBJ2-3 TRBV19 ASSIGLARSADTQY
TRBJ1-2 TRBV6-5 ASSYSYSNYGYT
TRBJ2-7 TRBV6-2/TRBV6-3 ASSYPESPFYEQY
TRBJ2-3 TRBV18 ASSPGEDTQY
TRBJ2-1 TRBV13 ASSLGPPNEQF
TRBJ1-1 TRBV12-3/TRBV12-4 ASSFQGNTEAF
TRBJ1-6 TRBV5-5 ASSFRRPDNSPLH
TRBJ1-3 TRBV11-2 ASKAWGDAIGLGNTIY
TRBJ1-2 TRBV7-2 ASSLGVGDSGYT
TRBJ1-2 TRBV19 ASSRQPWTGVNYGYT
TRBJ1-2 TRBV7-9 ASSPPGQGTTLRGYT
TRBJ2-3 TRBV20-1 SASSPSGDYTQY
TRBJ2-3 TRBV19 ASSIGAGSTDTQY
TRBJ2-7 TRBV4-3 ASSPDYRGTYEQY
TRBJ1-1 TRBV25-1 ASSEFPGGKFSEAF
TRBJ1-6 TRBV10-3 AISDSGLANGSPLH
TRBJ2-5 TRBV18 ASSPYSETQY
TRBJ2-5 TRBV30 AWSSGRGETQY
TRBJ2-7 TRBV27 ASSSQDSYEQY
TRBJ1-2 TRBV19 ASSPTGTANYGYT
TRBJ1-2 TRBV19 ASRQAPGGYT
TRBJ1-2 TRBV10-1 ASSLDRNYGYT
TRBJ1-5 TRBV4-3 ASSQIRQGGQPQH
TRBJ2-3 TRBV28 ASSSSGRESTDTQY
TRBJ1-1 TRBV28 ASRVGGTEAF
TRBJ2-1 TRBV24-1 ATSDSYSEQF
TRBJ1-5 TRBV6-2/TRBV6-3 ASSQGKVRGYDQPQH
TRBJ1-2 TRBV9 ASSGQGADYGYT
TRBJ2-1 TRBV24-1 ATSDNSGRAGNEQF
TRBJ1-2 TRBV6-4 ASSDSTGRGYT
TRBJ2-5 TRBV5-6 ASSPWTTTQETQY
TRBJ1-4 TRBV23-1 ASSRDTPNEKLF
TRBJ2-7 TRBV12-3/TRBV12-4 ASSRQRTYEQY
TRBJ1-5 TRBV7-9 ASSSTIRTGGLSNQPQH
TRBJ1-2 TRBV7-8 ASSPGQNYGYT
TRBJ2-5 TRBV2 ASRVTSGSLGETQY
TRBJ2-5 TRBV19 ASSVDRGRRGKETQY
TRBJ2-7 TRBV15 ATSSLGRDRGGLDPYEQY
TRBJ2-1 TRBV5-1 ASSLVADSYNEQF
TRBJ2-5 TRBV28 ASSPDRNQETQY
TRBJ2-1 TRBV21-1 ASSNGQQF
TRBJ2-5 TRBV10-3 AISRGGLAGLRTQY
TRBJ2-7 TRBV19 ASRRSGTISYEQY
TRBJ2-2 TRBV9 ASSEEYTGELF
TRBJ1-1 TRBV11-2 ASSLPRTAMNTEAF
TRBJ2-2 TRBV6-5 ASSYDGRAAGELF